A single sample gave rise to the 10 T cell receptor beta chains below, sequenced in a study of shared clonotypes between healthy human individuals. Libraries were prepared by immunoSEQ multiplex PCR; TCRdb keeps only in-frame clonotypes and omits some of them. The sample has about a million clones; around 77% are singletons. The sequencing sample was made of memory CD4+ T cells from PBMCs. Subset specified: CD45RA-negative fraction. The origin of the receptors is a man younger than 30 in good health. Some clones in this sample may be carry-over from other donors' samples.

The rearrangement uses TRBV29-1 and TRBJ1-4; a possible D gene is TRBD1 (5 bases). Germline assignment: CDR1 SQVTM and CDR2 ANQGSEA. There are 16 residues in the CDR3. V shed 6 bases and J shed 0 bases, with 17 bases lying between them. CDR3 residues: CSVKGFQLATNEKLFF. The CDR3 bases are TGCAGCGTAAAGGGGTTCCAGTTGGCAACTAATGAAAAACTGTTTTTT.

Worth noting for this clone: Other nucleotide sequences in the sample specify the same CDR3. In nucleotides, the CDR3 is TGTGCCACCAGCAGAGAGGGGGATCAGCCCCAGCATTTT. As protein: CATSREGDQPQHF. The J gene is TRBJ1-5, the V gene TRBV15; the D gene is possibly TRBD1 (5 bases). Trimming took 0 bases from V and 5 from J, leaving 5 bases between them. This CDR3 comprises 13 residues. Looked up from germline, CDR1 is LNHNV and CDR2 is YYDKDF (reference sequence).

The chain is built from TRBV10-1 and TRBJ2-7; TRBD1 agrees at 11 bases. V lost 6 bases to trimming and J lost 7 bases; unmatched junction nucleotides: 11. This CDR3 contains 15 residues. From germline, CDR1 is WNHNN and CDR2 SYGVQD (reference sequence). The CDR3 bases are TGCGCCAGCAGCCATTCCGGGACAGGGGGGGGAGAGCAGTACTTC. This gives the protein CASSHSGTGGGEQYF.

Regarding this clone: One end of the junction is discordant with germline, which a read error may explain. The chain has TRBV11-2 and TRBJ2-1; 15 bases agree with TRBD2. Germline values: CDR1 SGHAT, CDR2 FQNNGV. This CDR3 region has 17 residues. CDR3 DNA sequence: TGCGCCAGCAGCCAAGTTGTGGGACTAGCGGGAGGAAATGAGCAGTTCTTC. Translated, it gives CASSQVVGLAGGNEQFF. Using reference TRBV11-2 and TRBJ2-1 for the parts outside the CDR3, the full variable domain is EAGVAQSPRYKIIEKRQSVAFWCNPISGHATLYWYQQILGQGPKLLIQFQNNGVVDDSQLPKDRFSAERLKGVDSTLKIQPAKLEDSAVYLCASSQVVGLAGGNEQFFGPGTRLTVL.

This clone was recorded only once. V and J are TRBV10-3 and TRBJ1-2; the D gene is possibly TRBD1 (6 bases). V was clipped by 3 bases and J by 8 bases, with 10 bases between them. Per the germline V gene, CDR1 is ENHRY and CDR2 is SYGVKD. The CDR3 has 12 amino acids. Here the CDR3 reads CAISERGAGYTF. The CDR3 nucleotides read TGTGCCATCAGTGAAAGGGGGGCCGGCTACACCTTC.

The rearrangement uses TRBV4-1 and TRBJ1-2; 8 positions match TRBD1. This CDR3 is built from 15 residues. With V trimmed by 6 bases and J by 4 bases, 10 bases remained unmatched. Germline assignment: CDR1 MGHRA and CDR2 YSYEKL. The CDR3 sequence is CASRPPGGRTYGYTF. The CDR3 nucleotides read TGCGCCAGCAGACCCCCAGGGGGCCGGACCTATGGCTACACCTTC.

V gene TRBV7-6 combines with J gene TRBJ2-7; perhaps TRBD1 as D (6 bases). This CDR3 is 12 amino acids long. In germline, CDR1 is SGHVS, CDR2 FNYEAQ. V was trimmed by 3 bases and J by 7 bases, leaving 10 bases between them. The CDR3 is CASSFLQGEQYF. As DNA, the CDR3 is TGTGCCAGCAGCTTCCTACAGGGAGAGCAGTACTTC.

The V call is TRBV29-1, the J call TRBJ2-3; 10 bases are shared with TRBD2. CDR3 size: 18 residues. CDR1 and CDR2 from the germline V gene are SQVTM and ANQGSEA. The V and J ends lost 3 bases and 2 bases, in that order; junction bases with no gene match: 14. The CDR3 nucleotides are TGCAGCGTTGATGGGACTAGCGTTACCGGTGGGGACACAGATACGCAGTATTTT. It encodes CSVDGTSVTGGDTDTQYF.

This clone has more than one count but fewer than ten. The rearrangement uses TRBV18 and TRBJ2-2, with a tentative D call TRBD1 (5 bases). The CDR3 extends over 15 amino acids. V dropped 1 base and J dropped 1 base, with 7 bases sitting between them. Germline CDR1 is KGHSH and CDR2 is LQKENI. The CDR3 DNA follows: TGTGCCAGCTCACCACGGGGCAGGAACACCGGGGAGCTGTTTTTT. This codes for CASSPRGRNTGELFF.

The chain employs TRBV7-3 and TRBJ2-7; D gene ambiguous. This CDR3 is 12 amino acids long. V was pared by 5 bases and J by 6 bases, with 11 bases between. Per germline, CDR1 SGHTA and CDR2 FQGTGA. CDR3 amino acids: CASSHEVGEQYF. DNA of the CDR3: TGTGCCAGCAGCCATGAAGTCGGCGAGCAGTACTTC.